The 31 T cell receptor beta chains below all came from one sample that was sequenced in a study of blood T cells in healthy people across ages (dated by TCRdb to between 2015 and 2016). Library method: 5' RACE. Sequencing instrument: Illumina HiSeq 2500. The second PCR ran for roughly 7 to 12 cycles and used a J-beta primer mix along with a sample-barcoded 5' primer. TCRdb itself trimmed the public reads at Q25 with fastp, ran MiXCR and retained productive beta chains. All rows with the same CDR3 protein become a single entry with the most common DNA and genes. In this sample the table shows about 680,000 distinct CDR3 sequences, around 45% of which occur a single time. Around a third of the sample is held by the ten biggest clonotypes. Input material: blood. The receptor source for this set is an older woman in good health.

This clonotype was recorded a few times. The chain joins TRBV18 to TRBJ2-4; D ambiguous. This CDR3 spans 16 amino acids. Germline lookup yields CDR1 KGHSH and CDR2 LQKENI. The V end was cut by 3 bases, the J end by 3 bases, with 15 bases between. CDR3 residues: CASSPLTLSDKNIQYF. CDR3 sequence (DNA): TGTGCCAGCTCACCTTTGACTCTATCAGACAAAAACATTCAGTACTTC.

The V gene is TRBV7-2, the J gene TRBJ2-4; 8 bases match TRBD2. Trimming removed 0 bases from V and 11 bases from J; junction bases left unmatched: 9. Looked up from germline, CDR1 is SGHTA and CDR2 is FQGNSA. This CDR3 region has 15 residues. CDR3 DNA: TGTGCCAGCAGCTTAGCGGGTAATAGCGGGACATTTCAGTACTTC. This gives the protein CASSLAGNSGTFQYF.

V is TRBV30 and J is TRBJ2-3; no clear D. The CDR3 has 13 amino acids. CDR1 is GTSNPN, CDR2 SVGIG, per germline (reference sequence). Trimming shortened V by 1 base and J by 2 bases, and 7 bases separated the two germline ends. Written as DNA, the CDR3 is TGTGCCTGGAGTGCAGAATTCACAGATACGCAGTATTTT. Amino acids: CAWSAEFTDTQYF.

The V call is TRBV28, the J call TRBJ1-4; TRBD1 agrees at 7 bases. Trimming cost V 2 bases and J 3 bases; bases outside gene matches: 3. The CDR3 is made up of 15 amino acids. The germline CDR1 and CDR2 sequences are MDHEN and SYDVKM. The CDR3 reads CASSLIGTANEKLFF. The CDR3 bases are TGTGCCAGCAGTTTAATCGGGACAGCTAATGAAAAACTGTTTTTT.

This clonotype was seen a handful of times. The J gene is TRBJ2-1, the V gene TRBV7-6; TRBD2 matches 9 bases. CDR3 length: 16 residues. V gave up 2 bases and J gave up 8 bases; unmatched junction bases: 10. CDR1 SGHVS and CDR2 FNYEAQ come from the germline V gene. CDR3 in amino acids: CASSLLRSGRNDEQFF. CDR3 coding DNA: TGTGCCAGCAGCTTATTGCGTAGCGGGAGAAACGATGAGCAGTTCTTC. The complete variable domain, with remaining parts taken from reference TRBV7-6 and TRBJ2-1, reads GAGVSQSPRYKVTKRGQDVALRCDPISGHVSLYWYRQALGQGPEFLTYFNYEAQQDKSGLPNDRFSAERPEGSISTLTIQRTEQRDSAMYRCASSLLRSGRNDEQFFGPGTRLTVL.

Notes on this clonotype: This may be a read error: a much more frequent sequence differs by one nucleotide. The chain is built from TRBV12-3 or TRBV12-4 and TRBJ2-2; 8 bases are shared with TRBD1. The CDR3 extends over 14 amino acids. With 5 bases clipped from V and 4 bases from J, the junction kept 3 bases outside the gene matches. This chain's CDR3 is CASSGQGSTGELFF. Written as DNA, the CDR3 is TGTGCCAGCAGTGGACAGGGTTCCACCGGGGAGCTGTTTTTT.

This clonotype came up a few times. The gene calls are TRBV4-2 and TRBJ2-6; tentative D call: TRBD1 (6 bases). The germline CDR1 and CDR2 sequences are LGHNA and YNFKEQ. This CDR3 is built from 22 residues. V was shortened by 0 bases and J by 0 bases, with 24 bases between the two germline ends. The CDR3 region is CASSQDPPATGLVPSGANVLTF. The CDR3 DNA is TGTGCCAGCAGCCAAGACCCCCCCGCAACAGGGCTCGTTCCCTCTGGGGCCAACGTCCTGACTTTC.

A few counts support this clonotype. This rearrangement joins TRBV3-1 to TRBJ2-5; TRBD2 might be the D (6 bases). V gave up 7 bases and J gave up 4 bases, with 22 bases separating them. The CDR3 sequence is 16 residues long. Per the germline V gene, CDR1 is LGHDT and CDR2 is YNNKEL (reference sequence). For the CDR3, the DNA is TGTGCCAGCAACAGACAGTCCGGGAGCCCGCTAGAGACCCAGTACTTC. Translating it yields CASNRQSGSPLETQYF.

In its sample, this clonotype was seen many times. The gene calls are TRBV29-1 and TRBJ2-5; 10 bases fit TRBD2. CDR1 and CDR2 from the germline V gene are SQVTM and ANQGSEA. The CDR3 has 13 amino acids. Trimming cost V 7 bases and J 1 base; bases outside gene matches: 3. CDR3 loop: CSGTSGFQETQYF. The CDR3 nucleotides are TGCAGCGGGACTAGCGGATTCCAAGAGACCCAGTACTTC.

The chain uses TRBV9 and TRBJ2-2, with D possibly matching TRBD1 (6 bases). The germline V and J ends were trimmed by 7 bases and 1 base, with 17 bases remaining between them. Germline V lookup: CDR1 SGDLS, CDR2 YYNGEE. This CDR3 is built from 16 residues. CDR3 DNA: TGTGCCAGCTCCAATACAGGGTTGTTGAACACCGGGGAGCTGTTTTTT. Protein: CASSNTGLLNTGELFF.

Notes on this clonotype: A junction boundary mismatches the germline segment, possibly from a read error. The chain combines TRBV27 with TRBJ2-7; TRBD1 matches at 7 bases. Germline V gives CDR1 MNHEY, CDR2 SMNVEV (reference sequence). There are 14 residues in the CDR3. The CDR3 here is CDSSLGQGVYEQYF. The CDR3 nucleotides read TGTGACAGCAGTTTAGGGCAGGGGGTCTACGAGCAGTACTTC.

The chain links TRBV9 to TRBJ2-1; the D gene is possibly TRBD1 (5 bases). Germline loops: CDR1 SGDLS, CDR2 YYNGEE. CDR3 length equals 16 residues. The V gene lost 2 bases and the J gene lost 7 bases, with 19 bases spanning the gap. CDR3 coding DNA: TGTGCCAGCAGCGTCTCAGGGATCGGCATGAGGAATGAGCAGTTCTTC. Protein sequence: CASSVSGIGMRNEQFF.

CDR3 nucleotide sequence: TGTGCCAGCAGCCGCTTGACAGGGCAGATTTCTGGGGCCAACGTCCTGACTTTC. This sequence encodes CASSRLTGQISGANVLTF. The rearrangement links TRBV4-2 to TRBJ2-6; 7 bases match TRBD1. Germline CDR1 and CDR2: LGHNA and YNFKEQ. The V segment lost 4 bases and the J segment 1 base; nucleotides outside the gene matches: 10. The CDR3 runs 18 residues.

The rearrangement links TRBV10-3 to TRBJ2-7, with 8 bases identical to TRBD2. Germline V gene lookup returns CDR1 ENHRY and CDR2 SYGVKD. The CDR3 is made up of 15 amino acids. The ends lost 6 bases at V and 0 bases at J; junction bases unmatched: 7. The CDR3 spells CAISGTSGSSYEQYF. The CDR3, as DNA: TGTGCCATCAGCGGTACTAGCGGTAGCTCCTACGAGCAGTACTTC.

The genes are TRBV29-1 and TRBJ2-7, with 8 nucleotides matching TRBD2. In germline, CDR1 is SQVTM, CDR2 ANQGSEA. This CDR3 contains 14 residues. V lost 4 bases to trimming and J lost 3 bases; unmatched junction nucleotides: 8. The CDR3: CSVVGLAGLYEQYF. For the CDR3, the DNA is TGCAGCGTTGTGGGGCTAGCGGGCCTCTACGAGCAGTACTTC.

This clonotype has more than one count but fewer than ten. The chain couples TRBV2 to TRBJ2-1, with 7 bases aligning to TRBD2. The V and J ends lost 4 bases and 0 bases, in that order; junction bases with no gene match: 3. The CDR3 loop spans 15 amino acids. Germline V gene sequence: CDR1 SNHLY, CDR2 FYNNEI. This CDR3 reads CASSALADSYNEQFF. In DNA form, the CDR3 reads TGTGCCAGCAGTGCCCTAGCGGACTCCTACAATGAGCAGTTCTTC.

The chain employs TRBV11-1 and TRBJ2-7; possibly TRBD1 for D (6 bases). This CDR3 is built from 14 residues. Germline CDR1 SGHAT, CDR2 FQDESV (reference sequence). The V gene lost 6 bases and the J gene lost 2 bases, with 14 bases spanning the gap. The CDR3 coding sequence is TGTGCCAGCAGTCAGCTCAGGGGACCCTACGAGCAGTACTTC. It specifies CASSQLRGPYEQYF.

The chain carries TRBV29-1 and TRBJ1-2, with D possibly matching TRBD1 (5 bases). CDR3 length equals 11 residues. Germline CDR1 SQVTM, CDR2 ANQGSEA. V was trimmed by 8 bases and J by 8 bases, leaving 15 bases between them. CDR3 region: CSRMQGSGYTF. The CDR3 region has the DNA TGCAGCCGGATGCAGGGAAGCGGCTACACCTTC.

The rearrangement joins TRBV20-1 to TRBJ2-2; D gene unclear. The germline V gene encodes CDR1 DFQATT and CDR2 SNEGSKA (reference sequence). Trimming removed 6 bases from V and 0 bases from J, with 11 bases in between. The CDR3 runs 14 residues. CDR3 nucleotide sequence: TGCAGTGCATCGCCTACGACGAACACCGGGGAGCTGTTTTTT. It encodes CSASPTTNTGELFF.

The gene calls are TRBV4-3 and TRBJ1-4; a possible D gene is TRBD1 (6 bases). Germline-derived CDR1 and CDR2 are LGHNA and YSLEER. Trimming took off 0 bases at V and 5 bases at J, with 16 bases between the two ends. The CDR3 extends over 17 amino acids. The DNA of the CDR3 is TGCGCCAGCAGCCAAGATCACGGGGGCGGTTACAATGAAAAACTGTTTTTT. This gives the protein CASSQDHGGGYNEKLFF.

V and J are TRBV6-6 and TRBJ2-5; D is uncertain. Trimming shortened V by 0 bases and J by 6 bases, and 5 bases separated the two germline ends. CDR1 and CDR2 (germline): MNHNY, SVGAGI (reference sequence). The CDR3 covers 12 residues. CDR3 sequence: CASSYSGQTQYF. For the CDR3, the DNA is TGTGCCAGCAGTTACTCTGGGCAGACCCAGTACTTC.

This clonotype was seen a few times. The V call is TRBV12-3 or TRBV12-4, the J call TRBJ2-7, with a tentative D call TRBD2 (6 bases). Trimming cost V 4 bases and J 2 bases, with 21 bases left between them. The CDR3 length is 17 residues. The CDR3 is CASSSQAGRAFTYEQYF. The CDR3 coding sequence is TGTGCCAGCAGTTCACAAGCCGGGAGAGCTTTTACCTACGAGCAGTACTTC.

Note on this clonotype: Sequence at one end of the junction differs from germline and may be a read error. The chain is built from TRBV10-3 and TRBJ2-7; TRBD1 is a possible D gene (6 bases). Germline CDR1 is ENHRY and CDR2 is SYGVKD. This CDR3 comprises 13 residues. The chain's CDR3 is CAISPRDIYGQYF. The CDR3 DNA sequence: TGTGCCATCAGTCCCCGGGACATCTACGGGCAGTACTTC.

The chain uses TRBV7-2 and TRBJ1-2; no firm D call. In germline, CDR1 is SGHTA, CDR2 FQGNSA. This CDR3 has 12 amino acids. The germline V and J ends were trimmed by 4 bases and 6 bases, with 9 bases remaining between them. The CDR3 DNA sequence: TGTGCCAGCAGCTGGATGTGGGATGGCTACACCTTC. Amino acid sequence: CASSWMWDGYTF. The variable domain in full, completed from reference TRBV7-2 and TRBJ1-2, reads GAGVSQSPSNKVTEKGKDVELRCDPISGHTALYWYRQSLGQGLEFLIYFQGNSAPDKSGLPSDRFSAERTGGSVSTLTIQRTQQEDSAVYLCASSWMWDGYTFGSGTRLTVV.

The chain has TRBV27 and TRBJ2-5, with D unclear. Matching the DNA end better, TRBJ2-7 makes the J call doubtful. The CDR3 is 19 amino acids. Per the germline V gene, CDR1 is MNHEY and CDR2 is SMNVEV (reference sequence). In DNA, the CDR3 is TGTGCCAGCAGTTTATCCCCCCCTCGCCATTCCCCAGCGCCGTACGAGCAGTACTTC. Encoded protein: CASSLSPPRHSPAPYEQYF.

This chain joins TRBV5-1 and TRBJ2-1; 11 bases match TRBD2. The germline V gene has CDR1 SGHRS and CDR2 YFSETQ. The CDR3 contains 16 residues. The ends lost 0 bases at V and 7 bases at J; junction bases unmatched: 6. The CDR3 region has the DNA TGCGCCAGCAGCTTGGCAACTAGCGGGAGCCGTAATGAGCAGTTCTTC. Protein product: CASSLATSGSRNEQFF.

The V call is TRBV7-3, the J call TRBJ2-1; 7 positions match TRBD2. The CDR3 loop spans 14 amino acids. Germline CDR1 and CDR2: SGHTA and FQGTGA. J lost 5 bases, V lost 4 bases, and 5 bases had no gene match. The CDR3 here is CASSSGGGDNEQFF. The CDR3 coding sequence is TGTGCCAGCAGCTCGGGGGGTGGGGACAATGAGCAGTTCTTC.

The V and J genes are TRBV28 and TRBJ2-1; the D is unclear. The end of the DNA aligns better with TRBJ2-7, so the J call may be wrong. Looked up from germline, CDR1 is MDHEN and CDR2 is SYDVKM. CDR3 length: 11 amino acids. The CDR3: CASTAHNEQYF. CDR3 bases: TGTGCCAGCACCGCACACAATGAGCAGTACTTC.

This clonotype was seen a few times. V usage is TRBV29-1 and J usage is TRBJ2-3; TRBD1 matches at 10 bases. The ends lost 6 bases at V and 6 bases at J; junction bases unmatched: 6. The germline gives CDR1 SQVTM, CDR2 ANQGSEA. The CDR3 is 13 residues long. Here the CDR3 DNA reads TGCAGCGTATGGGACAGGGGTTATGATACGCAGTATTTT. Translating it yields CSVWDRGYDTQYF.

The chain links TRBV14 to TRBJ2-1, with unresolved D. CDR3 size: 13 residues. Per germline, CDR1 SGHDN and CDR2 FVKESK. The V gene lost 2 bases and the J gene lost 9 bases, with 11 bases spanning the gap. In DNA form, the CDR3 reads TGTGCCAGCAGCCAAATTCGTGGCAGTGAGCAGTTCTTC. Protein sequence: CASSQIRGSEQFF.

This rearrangement joins TRBV27 to TRBJ2-1, with a tentative D call TRBD2 (6 bases). Trimming shortened V by 5 bases and J by 3 bases, and 14 bases separated the two germline ends. Germline-derived CDR1 and CDR2 are MNHEY and SMNVEV (reference sequence). The CDR3 sequence is 15 residues long. The DNA of the CDR3 is TGTGCCAGCAGTCTCCGGGACTCCTTCTACAATGAGCAGTTCTTC. This codes for CASSLRDSFYNEQFF.